Below, one T cell receptor beta chain is given with its context. The antigen it recognizes is unknown. Base qualities are not at hand, and no much larger clone is one base apart. The sample's time point label, decoded: baseline before first vaccination. Vaccinee samples came from UK trials COV001 and COV002, including a single-blind randomized controlled phase 2/3 trial of AZD1222 (ChAdOx1 nCoV-19) in healthy adults. For TCRbeta chain sequencing, PBMC samples from trial participants were taken at day 0 and at day 28 after the second dose. The entry originates in a study of T cell responses to AZD1222 COVID-19 vaccine (dated by TCRdb to 2020 to 2022). Background for the entire study: AZD1222 recipients given second doses at about 4 weeks or at about 12 weeks were pooled, since spike-specific TCR depth and breadth were not found to differ between the two schedules. A total of 233 trial participants underwent TCR sequencing, of whom approximately 210 received two doses of AZD1222 and around 26 received two doses of the MenACWY control vaccine. Enrollment into the trials was organized by age into subgroups of 18-55, 56-69 and 70-plus years, and those subgroups contained roughly 150, 30 and 60 TCR-sequenced participants, respectively.

Study-wide findings and limitations: Most participants were white British and females outnumbered males, and the authors suggested that clonal diversity may have been underestimated. Epitopes outside the regions mutated in the B.1.351 and B.1.1.7 variants were reportedly recognized by nearly half of the unique spike-specific TCRs. Spike-specific TCR breadth and depth rose significantly after two AZD1222 doses compared with day 0 and with MenACWY recipients. CD4 TCRs associated with the vaccine covered the entire spike protein, and the dominant responses were in regions 160-218 and 743-854. Because no day 14 peak-response samples were available, repertoires were characterized only after the peak T cell response. In the small 56-69-year group, the increase in depth fell short of significance, most likely because of low power. Conclusions about previously exposed vaccinees were limited because only six AZD1222 recipients were SARS-CoV-2 seropositive at baseline.

The CDR3 regions of human TCRbeta chains were subjected to immunosequencing. On the study's bioinformatics: TCRs in the repertoires were compared against a reference library of SARS-CoV-2-specific TCRs that had been generated with the MIRA antigen-specificity platform. Breadth meant the fraction of unique TCRs that were SARS-CoV-2-associated, whereas depth meant the fraction of total T cells that were SARS-CoV-2-associated. Using the MIRA data, each spike-specific TCR was assigned both to the spike region to which the TCR was reactive and to a CD4 or CD8 class. Log10-transformed breadth and depth values were compared by one-way ANOVA with Sidak's multiple comparisons tests. In TCRdb, the immuneACCESS table is reduced to in-frame sequences with V and J assigned. These tables do not hold every clone; where another copy was compared, an unresolved V gene accounts for under half, and the others remain unexplained. That table is the source of V, J and clone size, and D and trimming were worked out from the DNA. For this sample the table gives 100,000 to 150,000 clones, of which more than 80% were detected only once. Around 3.1% of the sample belongs to the ten largest clones.

V lost 3 bases and J lost 0 bases; the stretch between them is 10 bases long. The germline V gene supplies CDR1 SGDLS and CDR2 YYNGEE. The CDR3 runs 15 amino acids, cysteine and phenylalanine included. The DNA shown is the 45-base CDR3, in frame from base 1. Recombination joined TRBV9 with TRBJ1-5; TRBD1 might be the D gene, on 6 matching bases. This specimen was peripheral blood, taken on day 0 of AZD1222 vaccination. This receptor was taken from an adult in good health. The CDR3 here reads CASSEGGYSNQPQHF. The nucleotides read TGTGCCAGCAGCGAAGGGGGTTATAGCAATCAGCCCCAGCATTTT.